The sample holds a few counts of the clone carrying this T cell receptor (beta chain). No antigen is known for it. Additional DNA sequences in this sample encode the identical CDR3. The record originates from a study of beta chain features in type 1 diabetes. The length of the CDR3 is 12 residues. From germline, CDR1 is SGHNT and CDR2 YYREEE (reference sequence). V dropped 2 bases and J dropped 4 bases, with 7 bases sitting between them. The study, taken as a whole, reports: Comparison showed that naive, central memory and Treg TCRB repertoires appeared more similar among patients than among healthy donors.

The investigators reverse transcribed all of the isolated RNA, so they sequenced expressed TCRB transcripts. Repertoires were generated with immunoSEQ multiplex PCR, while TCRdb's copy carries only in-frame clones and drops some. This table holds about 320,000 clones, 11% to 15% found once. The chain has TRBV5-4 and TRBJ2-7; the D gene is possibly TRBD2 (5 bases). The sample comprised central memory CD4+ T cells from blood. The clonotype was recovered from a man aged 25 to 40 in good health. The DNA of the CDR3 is TGTGCCAGCAGCTTAGAGGGATACGAGCAGTACTTC. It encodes CASSLEGYEQYF.